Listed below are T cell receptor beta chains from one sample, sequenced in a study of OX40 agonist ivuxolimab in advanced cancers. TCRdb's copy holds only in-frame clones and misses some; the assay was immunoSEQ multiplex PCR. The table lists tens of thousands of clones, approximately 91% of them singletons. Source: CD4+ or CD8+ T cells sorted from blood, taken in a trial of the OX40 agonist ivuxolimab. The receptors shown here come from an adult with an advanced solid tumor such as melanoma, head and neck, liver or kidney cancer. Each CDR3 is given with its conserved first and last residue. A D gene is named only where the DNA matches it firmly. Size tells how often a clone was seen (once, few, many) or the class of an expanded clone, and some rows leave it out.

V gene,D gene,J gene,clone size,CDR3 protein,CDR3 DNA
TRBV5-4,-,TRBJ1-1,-,CASSLIGTEAFF,TGTGCCAGCAGCTTGATAGGGACTGAAGCTTTCTTT
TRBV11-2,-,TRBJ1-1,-,CASSLGGRTEAFF,TGTGCCAGCAGCCTCGGAGGGCGAACTGAAGCTTTCTTT
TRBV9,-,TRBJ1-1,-,CASTPWGGANTEAFF,TGTGCCAGCACCCCGTGGGGGGGCGCTAACACTGAAGCTTTCTTT
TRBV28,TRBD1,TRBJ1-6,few,CASSLLGTAPNSPLHF,TGTGCCAGCAGTTTATTGGGGACAGCCCCGAATTCACCCCTCCACTTT
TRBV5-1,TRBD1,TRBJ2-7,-,CASSFTGDPYEQYF,TGCGCCAGCAGCTTCACAGGGGACCCCTACGAGCAGTACTTC
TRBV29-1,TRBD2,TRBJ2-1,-,CSVAPGGIDEQFF,TGCAGCGTTGCCCCGGGGGGTATCGATGAGCAGTTCTTC
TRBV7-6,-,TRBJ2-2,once,CASSLVTVSGELFF,TGTGCCAGCAGCTTAGTGACTGTCTCCGGGGAGCTGTTTTTT
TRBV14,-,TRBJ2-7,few,CASSQTGPEQYF,TGTGCCAGCAGCCAAACAGGGCCCGAGCAGTACTTC
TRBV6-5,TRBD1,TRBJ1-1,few,CASSYGGRGYTEAFF,TGTGCCAGCAGTTACGGCGGCAGGGGGTACACTGAAGCTTTCTTT
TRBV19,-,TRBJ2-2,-,CASRLGNTGELFF,TGTGCCTCACGGTTGGGGAACACCGGGGAGCTGTTTTTT
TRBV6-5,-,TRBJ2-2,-,CASSYGWGTGELFF,TGTGCCAGCAGTTACGGCTGGGGCACCGGGGAGCTGTTTTTT
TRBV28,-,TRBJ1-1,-,CASSHRVKDTEAFF,TGTGCCAGCAGTCACAGGGTGAAGGACACTGAAGCTTTCTTT
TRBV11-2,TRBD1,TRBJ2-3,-,CASSSRDRGTQYF,TGTGCCAGCAGCTCCCGGGACAGAGGTACGCAGTATTTT
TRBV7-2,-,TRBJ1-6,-,CASSLDVVGTVYNSPLHF,TGTGCCAGCAGCTTAGACGTCGTAGGAACAGTTTATAATTCACCCCTCCACTTT
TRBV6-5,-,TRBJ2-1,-,CASSRYNEQFF,TGTGCCAGCAGCCGTTACAATGAGCAGTTCTTC
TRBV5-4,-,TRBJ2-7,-,CASSLGGLGYEQYF,TGTGCCAGCAGCTTAGGGGGATTAGGCTACGAGCAGTACTTC
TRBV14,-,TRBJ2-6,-,CASSQTAGANVLTF,TGTGCCAGCAGCCAAACCGCCGGGGCCAACGTCCTGACTTTC
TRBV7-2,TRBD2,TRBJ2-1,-,CAIILAGGPYNEQFF,TGTGCCATCATACTAGCGGGGGGGCCCTACAATGAGCAGTTCTTC
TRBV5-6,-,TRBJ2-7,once,CASSLLDSYEQYF,TGTGCCAGCAGCTTGCTTGACAGCTACGAGCAGTACTTC
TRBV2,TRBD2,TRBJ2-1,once,CASTLAGVFNEQFF,TGTGCCAGCACCCTAGCGGGCGTCTTCAATGAGCAGTTCTTC
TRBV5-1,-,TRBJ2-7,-,CASSLVPGPSYEQYF,TGCGCCAGCAGCTTGGTCCCAGGGCCCTCCTACGAGCAGTACTTC
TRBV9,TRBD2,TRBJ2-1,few,CASSVAGLAANEQFF,TGTGCCAGCAGCGTAGCGGGACTAGCAGCTAATGAGCAGTTCTTC
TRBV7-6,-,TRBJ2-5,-,CASSLKSAGWETQYF,TGTGCCAGCAGCTTAAAGTCTGCGGGATGGGAGACCCAGTACTTC
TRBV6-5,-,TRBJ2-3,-,CASRKGGITDTQYF,TGTGCCAGCAGAAAAGGGGGAATCACAGATACGCAGTATTTT
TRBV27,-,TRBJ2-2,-,CASSLRAGELFF,TGTGCCAGCAGTTTACGGGCCGGGGAGCTGTTTTTT
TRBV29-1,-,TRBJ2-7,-,CSVVTTTKTPTYEQYF,TGCAGCGTTGTAACTACCACGAAGACTCCTACCTACGAGCAGTACTTC
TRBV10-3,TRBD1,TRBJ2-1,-,CAILKQGAGYNEQFF,TGTGCCATCCTCAAACAGGGGGCGGGGTACAATGAGCAGTTCTTC
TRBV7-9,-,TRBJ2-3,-,CAGSRDLRTDTQYF,TGTGCCGGTTCTCGGGACTTGCGCACAGATACGCAGTATTTT
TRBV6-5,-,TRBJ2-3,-,CASTRGSTDTQYF,TGTGCCAGCACTCGCGGCAGCACAGATACGCAGTATTTT
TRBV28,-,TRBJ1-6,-,CASSRTYNSPLHF,TGTGCCAGCAGTCGCACCTATAATTCACCCCTCCACTTT
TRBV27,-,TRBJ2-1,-,CASRQGWGEQFF,TGTGCCAGCAGGCAGGGGTGGGGTGAGCAGTTCTTC
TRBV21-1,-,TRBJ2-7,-,CASSRRTDFYEQYF,TGTGCCAGCAGCAGACGGACAGATTTCTACGAGCAGTACTTC
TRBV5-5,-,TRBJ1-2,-,CASRLLTGPYGYTF,TGTGCCAGCAGATTATTAACAGGCCCCTATGGCTACACCTTC
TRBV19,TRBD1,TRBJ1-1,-,CASSIGDRGEAMNTEAFF,TGTGCCAGTAGTATAGGAGACAGGGGGGAGGCCATGAACACTGAAGCTTTCTTT
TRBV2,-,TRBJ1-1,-,CASSETWGATEAFF,TGTGCCAGCAGCGAAACGTGGGGTGCCACTGAAGCTTTCTTT
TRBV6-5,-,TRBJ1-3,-,CASSYDLRALGNTIYF,TGTGCCAGCAGTTACGATCTTCGGGCGTTAGGAAACACCATATATTTT
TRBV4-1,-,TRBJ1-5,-,CASSQGPAGNQPQHF,TGCGCCAGCAGCCAGGGTCCTGCGGGCAATCAGCCCCAGCATTTT
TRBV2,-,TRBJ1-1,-,CASSGGTGRTEAFF,TGTGCCAGCAGTGGAGGCACAGGGAGGACTGAAGCTTTCTTT
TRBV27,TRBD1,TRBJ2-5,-,CASRSGGQETQYF,TGTGCCAGCCGGTCAGGGGGCCAAGAGACCCAGTACTTC
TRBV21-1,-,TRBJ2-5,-,CASPGGTGLGETQYF,TGTGCCAGCCCCGGGGGGACAGGCCTAGGGGAGACCCAGTACTTC
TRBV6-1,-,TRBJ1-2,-,CASSEDLPLSDYTF,TGTGCCAGCAGTGAAGACCTCCCCCTATCCGACTACACCTTC
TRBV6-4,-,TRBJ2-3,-,CASSDRAFIGDTQYF,TGTGCCAGCAGTGACAGGGCCTTCATCGGGGATACGCAGTATTTT
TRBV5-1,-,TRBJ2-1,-,CASSPGISNEQFF,TGCGCCAGCAGCCCCGGGATTTCTAATGAGCAGTTCTTC
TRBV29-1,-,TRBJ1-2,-,CSVAGVLGYTF,TGCAGCGTTGCAGGGGTTCTAGGCTACACCTTC
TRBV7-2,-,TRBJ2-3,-,CASLFGGKTDTQYF,TGTGCCAGCCTCTTCGGAGGGAAAACAGATACGCAGTATTTT
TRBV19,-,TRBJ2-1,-,CATAGAGVQSSYNEQFF,TGTGCCACCGCGGGGGCGGGGGTTCAGAGCTCCTACAATGAGCAGTTCTTC
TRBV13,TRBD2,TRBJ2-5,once,CASSVAGAHQETQYF,TGTGCCAGCAGCGTAGCGGGGGCCCACCAAGAGACCCAGTACTTC
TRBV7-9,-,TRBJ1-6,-,CASSLVQGDSPLHF,TGTGCCAGCAGCTTAGTACAGGGTGATTCACCCCTCCACTTT
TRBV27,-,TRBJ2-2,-,CASSLQAANTGELFF,TGTGCCAGCAGTTTACAGGCAGCTAACACCGGGGAGCTGTTTTTT
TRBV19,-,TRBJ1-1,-,CASSISVDTEAFF,TGTGCCAGTAGTATATCCGTGGACACTGAAGCTTTCTTT
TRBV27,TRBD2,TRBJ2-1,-,CASSPDGGALYNEQFF,TGTGCCAGCAGCCCCGACGGGGGGGCCCTATACAATGAGCAGTTCTTC
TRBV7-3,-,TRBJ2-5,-,CASSLRRTTEETQYF,TGTGCCAGCAGCCTCCGGCGAACGACAGAGGAGACCCAGTACTTC